These 3 T cell receptor beta chains came from one sample sequenced in a study of human T cells and chemical hapten exposure. The time point is: patch test 2, 6 weeks after DPC sensitization. The treatment here: therapeutic diphenylcyclopropenone sensitization with weekly scalp DPC. TCRdb used MiXCR to reprocess the RACE reads, holding one entry per CDR3 protein. The sample lists 96,000 or so distinct CDR3 sequences; about 9.3% were seen once. The source was whole blood, collected in connection with sensitization to the hapten diphenylcyclopropenone (DPC). The source is a woman aged 40 to 50 with alopecia areata. Some clones in this sample may be carry-over from other donors' samples.

The chain is built from TRBV5-1 and TRBJ1-5; perhaps TRBD1 as D (5 bases). Germline CDR1 reads SGHRS; CDR2 reads YFSETQ. The ends were cut back, 4 bases at V and 3 bases at J, with 11 bases in the middle. This CDR3 spans 14 amino acids. As DNA, the CDR3 is TGCGCCAGCAGCCCTTTCGGGACCAATCAGCCCCAGCATTTT. It codes for CASSPFGTNQPQHF. Complete variable domain (other parts from reference TRBV5-1 and TRBJ1-5): KAGVTQTPRYLIKTRGQQVTLSCSPISGHRSVSWYQQTPGQGLQFLFEYFSETQRNKGNFPGRFSGRQFSNSRSEMNVSTLELGDSALYLCASSPFGTNQPQHFGDGTRLSIL.

In this sample, this clonotype turned up many times. The CDR3 coding sequence is TGTGCCAGCAGCTTGAACCCGATAGCGGGCCGAAGCACAGATACGCAGTATTTT. The encoded protein is CASSLNPIAGRSTDTQYF. The chain uses TRBV7-2 and TRBJ2-3, with 7 bases fitting TRBD2. The CDR3 runs to 18 residues. The V gene end was trimmed by 3 bases and the J gene end by 0 bases; junction bases not matched to a gene: 12. Germline V gene lookup returns CDR1 SGHTA and CDR2 FQGNSA.

As to this clonotype: This may come from a read error, since a much larger clone is one base off. The chain uses TRBV20-1 and TRBJ2-3; 9 bases map to TRBD1. From germline, CDR1 is DFQATT and CDR2 SNEGSKA (reference sequence). V dropped 4 bases and J dropped 2; count of bases not matched to a gene: 7. The CDR3 runs to 15 residues. CDR3 sequence reads: CSATDRGISTDTQYF. The CDR3, as DNA: TGCAGTGCTACAGACAGGGGGATATCCACAGATACGCAGTATTTT.